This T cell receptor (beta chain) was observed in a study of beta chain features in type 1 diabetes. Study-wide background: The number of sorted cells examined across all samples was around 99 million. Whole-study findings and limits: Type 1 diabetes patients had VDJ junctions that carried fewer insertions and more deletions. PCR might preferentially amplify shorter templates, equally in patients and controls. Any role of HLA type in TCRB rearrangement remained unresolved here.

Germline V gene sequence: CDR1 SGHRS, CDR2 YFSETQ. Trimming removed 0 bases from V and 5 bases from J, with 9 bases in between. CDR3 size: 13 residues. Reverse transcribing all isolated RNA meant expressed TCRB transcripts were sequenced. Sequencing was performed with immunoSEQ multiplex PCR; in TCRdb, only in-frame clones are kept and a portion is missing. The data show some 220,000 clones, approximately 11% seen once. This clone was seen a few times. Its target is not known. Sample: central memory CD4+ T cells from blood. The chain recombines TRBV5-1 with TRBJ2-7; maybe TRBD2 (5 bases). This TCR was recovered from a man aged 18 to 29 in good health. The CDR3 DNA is TGCGCCAGCAGCTTGGTTTCGGGAAACGAGCAGTACTTC. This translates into CASSLVSGNEQYF.